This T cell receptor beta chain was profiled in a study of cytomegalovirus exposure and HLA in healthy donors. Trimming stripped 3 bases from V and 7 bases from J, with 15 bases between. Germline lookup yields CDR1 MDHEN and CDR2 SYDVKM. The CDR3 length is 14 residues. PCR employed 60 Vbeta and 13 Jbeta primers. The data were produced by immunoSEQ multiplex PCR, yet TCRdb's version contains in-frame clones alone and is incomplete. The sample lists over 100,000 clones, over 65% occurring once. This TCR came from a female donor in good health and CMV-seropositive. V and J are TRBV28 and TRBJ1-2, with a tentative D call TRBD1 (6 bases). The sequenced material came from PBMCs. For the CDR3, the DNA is TGTGCCAGCAGTTTCAGGACAGCGGCTAGTGGCTACACCTTC. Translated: CASSFRTAASGYTF.